Below, one T cell receptor beta chain is given with its context. The entry originates in a study of blood T cell repertoires in COVID-19. Looking at the study overall: Samples taken during acute and convalescent COVID-19 were collected in the United States, Italy and Spain. T cells, B-cell-depleted T cells, or PBMCs provided the cDNA or gDNA that served as material.

Per the original data handling: Amplification of reference gene primers was used by the study to estimate nucleated cell counts. The data were produced by immunoSEQ multiplex PCR, yet TCRdb's version contains in-frame clones alone and is incomplete. The V and J calls and clone size are taken from that table; D and trimming were inferred from the DNA. Found here are about 340,000 clones, around four fifths of them singletons; the top ten hold under 3%. Trimming took 4 bases from V and 4 from J; bases not matched to a gene: 4. The CDR3 contains 13 residues. From germline, CDR1 is GTSNPN and CDR2 SVGIG (reference sequence).

The chain employs TRBV30 and TRBJ1-1; TRBD1 matches 9 bases. The TCR comes from a man aged 30-40 years with active or convalescent COVID-19. The sequencing sample was made of peripheral blood. The CDR3 spells CAWIQGAGTEAFF. The CDR3 DNA sequence: TGTGCCTGGATACAGGGGGCCGGCACTGAAGCTTTCTTT.